The 26 T cell receptor beta chains below all came from one sample that was sequenced in a study of blood T cell repertoires in COVID-19. Profiled with immunoSEQ multiplex PCR; TCRdb holds only in-frame clones, not every one. The sample lists about 310,000 clones, over 75% seen once, with more than 2% in the top ten. Sequencing was carried out using PBMCs or T cells enriched from blood (not recorded which). Source of these receptors: a man under 40 who had recovered from COVID-19.

V and J are TRBV6-6 and TRBJ1-4; 8 positions match TRBD1. CDR3 length equals 16 residues. In germline, CDR1 is MNHNY, CDR2 SVGAGI (reference sequence). The J segment lost 6 bases and the V segment lost 5 bases, leaving 11 bases of the junction unmatched. The chain's CDR3 is CASSRGRGREDEKLFF. CDR3 nucleotide sequence: TGTGCCAGCAGTCGCGGCAGGGGGCGCGAAGATGAAAAACTGTTTTTT.

The chain uses TRBV9 and TRBJ1-1; the D gene is possibly TRBD1 (5 bases). This CDR3 has 14 residues. V dropped 1 base and J dropped 5 bases, with 12 bases sitting between them. CDR1 and CDR2 from the germline V gene are SGDLS and YYNGEE. DNA of the CDR3: TGTGCCAGCAGCGTACTGGCAGGGATTACTGAAGCTTTCTTT. It is translated as CASSVLAGITEAFF.

The rearrangement uses TRBV19 and TRBJ1-5; 7 nucleotides agree with TRBD1. J lost 6 bases, V lost 7 bases, and 6 bases had no gene match. This CDR3 contains 13 residues. Germline-derived CDR1 and CDR2 are LNHDA and SQIVND (reference sequence). Written as DNA, the CDR3 is TGTGCCAGTAATACAGGGGACGGTCAGCCCCAGCATTTT. Its translation: CASNTGDGQPQHF.

CDR3 DNA sequence: TGTGCCAGCAGTTACTCCTTCACGGGGATCACAGATACGCAGTATTTT. Translated, it gives CASSYSFTGITDTQYF. This chain uses TRBV6-2 or TRBV6-3 with TRBJ2-3; D is perhaps TRBD2 (5 bases). CDR3 size: 16 residues. V lost 0 bases and J 2 bases, leaving 12 bases between the germline ends. Germline V gene sequence: CDR1 MNHEY, CDR2 SVGEGT.

This chain links TRBV6-5 with TRBJ2-1; D is possibly TRBD2 (5 bases). V lost 6 bases and J lost 9, with 18 bases in between. The germline CDR1 and CDR2 sequences are MNHEY and SVGAGI. This CDR3 is 14 amino acids long. CDR3 DNA sequence: TGTGCCAGCAGGGGAGTCGGGCGCAGAGCTGAGCAGTTCTTC. Encoded protein: CASRGVGRRAEQFF.

V gene TRBV3-1 (or the pseudogene TRBV3-2) combines with J gene TRBJ2-4, with TRBD2 identical over 10 bases. The CDR3 loop spans 12 amino acids. The germline gives CDR1 LGHDT, CDR2 YNNKEL (reference sequence). J lost 13 bases, V lost 3 bases, and 3 bases had no gene match. This CDR3 reads CASSHRAGGQYF. CDR3 in DNA: TGTGCCAGCAGCCATAGAGCGGGGGGGCAGTACTTC.

The table lists this clone with many counts. J is TRBJ2-5 and V is TRBV6-4, with D maybe TRBD2 (7 bases). The ends were cut back, 2 bases at V and 4 bases at J, with 11 bases in the middle. Germline V gives CDR1 MRHNA, CDR2 SNTAGT. This CDR3 has 14 amino acids. The DNA of the CDR3 is TGTGCCAGCAGTGACGGGGGGGGCCTAGAGACCCAGTACTTC. Translation: CASSDGGGLETQYF.

This rearrangement joins TRBV15 to TRBJ1-5; D remains ambiguous. Trimming removed 0 bases from V and 4 bases from J, with 10 bases in between. Germline V gene data show CDR1 as LNHNV and CDR2 as YYDKDF (reference sequence). CDR3 length: 15 residues. The CDR3 loop reads CATSRDLRENQPQHF. Here the CDR3 DNA reads TGTGCCACCAGCAGAGATCTACGGGAAAATCAGCCCCAGCATTTT.

The V and J genes are TRBV29-1 and TRBJ1-3, with D possibly matching TRBD1 (5 bases). The CDR3 runs to 12 residues. V shed 7 bases and J shed 2 bases, with 9 bases lying between them. The germline CDR1 and CDR2 sequences are SQVTM and ANQGSEA. The CDR3 loop is CSGQGPGNTIYF. The CDR3, as DNA: TGCAGCGGGCAGGGTCCTGGAAACACCATATATTTT.

This chain links TRBV29-1 with TRBJ1-2, with 8 bases identical to TRBD1. The CDR3 has 16 residues. Germline assignment: CDR1 SQVTM and CDR2 ANQGSEA. The trim removed 3 bases at V and 2 bases at J, leaving 11 bases unmatched. The CDR3 sequence is CSVERGDRGKNYGYTF. The CDR3 DNA reads as TGCAGCGTTGAGAGAGGAGACAGGGGCAAAAACTATGGCTACACCTTC.

The J gene is TRBJ1-1, the V gene TRBV6-6; no firm D call. The V gene's germline CDR1 is MNHNY and CDR2 SVGAGI (reference sequence). The CDR3 has 13 amino acids. V was trimmed by 0 bases and J by 4 bases, leaving 6 bases between them. CDR3 DNA: TGTGCCAGCAGTTACTCGAGTGCCACTGAAGCTTTCTTT. Translated: CASSYSSATEAFF.

This clone was recorded only once. The chain links TRBV4-1 to TRBJ1-2; TRBD1 matches at 7 bases. Germline CDR1 reads MGHRA; CDR2 reads YSYEKL. V lost 1 base and J lost 1; bases outside the gene matches: 6. This CDR3 has 16 amino acids. The CDR3 region is CASSQGSGGGNYGYTF. The CDR3 coding sequence is TGCGCCAGCAGCCAAGGGTCAGGGGGAGGTAACTATGGCTACACCTTC.

This clone occurred once. The chain links TRBV7-8 to TRBJ2-5; 8 nucleotides align to TRBD1. This CDR3 has 15 residues. Losses at the gene ends were 5 bases for V and 2 bases for J; bases not matched to a gene: 7. Germline lookup yields CDR1 SGHVS and CDR2 FQNEAQ. CDR3 in DNA: TGTGCCAGCAGCCCCATGACAGGGGAACAAGAGACCCAGTACTTC. Residues: CASSPMTGEQETQYF.

This sequence joins TRBV7-9 and TRBJ1-1, with a tentative D call TRBD1 (5 bases). Trimming took 1 base from V and 10 from J, leaving 16 bases between them. The CDR3 is 14 residues long. Germline values: CDR1 SEHNR, CDR2 FQNEAQ (reference sequence). For the CDR3, the DNA is TGTGCCAGCAGCTTAGAACTCAGGGATTTCCGAGCTTTCTTT. It yields the protein CASSLELRDFRAFF.

The chain has TRBV11-3 and TRBJ2-2; 8 nucleotides match TRBD1. V shed 8 bases and J 5 bases; nucleotides not matched to a gene: 4. CDR1 and CDR2 (germline): SGHNT, YENEEA. This CDR3 is built from 13 residues. This CDR3 reads CASATGVTGELFF. The CDR3 nucleotides read TGTGCCAGCGCGACAGGGGTTACCGGGGAGCTGTTTTTT. Full variable domain (missing parts from reference TRBV11-3 and TRBJ2-2): EAGVVQSPRYKIIEKKQPVAFWCNPISGHNTLYWYLQNLGQGPELLIRYENEEAVDDSQLPKDRFSAERLKGVDSTLKIQPAELGDSAVYLCASATGVTGELFFGEGSRLTVL.

This clone was counted between two and nine times. This chain uses TRBV4-3 with TRBJ2-1, with TRBD2 identical over 11 bases. Germline V gives CDR1 LGHNA, CDR2 YSLEER. The V segment lost 3 bases and the J segment 4 bases; nucleotides outside the gene matches: 5. There are 16 residues in the CDR3. The CDR3 reads CASSHALAGEYNEQFF. The CDR3 DNA sequence: TGCGCCAGCAGCCACGCACTAGCGGGGGAATACAATGAGCAGTTCTTC.

The chain couples TRBV30 to TRBJ1-4; tentative D call: TRBD1 (5 bases). The V and J ends lost 3 bases and 5 bases respectively, with 19 bases between them. This CDR3 spans 16 amino acids. In germline, CDR1 is GTSNPN, CDR2 SVGIG (reference sequence). The CDR3 reads CAWSGVGRQLNEKLFF. The CDR3 DNA reads TGTGCCTGGAGCGGCGTGGGGCGCCAGTTAAATGAAAAACTGTTTTTT.

The chain combines TRBV7-8 with TRBJ1-5; D uncertain. Trimming shortened V by 5 bases and J by 1 base, and 15 bases separated the two germline ends. There are 16 residues in the CDR3. Germline loops: CDR1 SGHVS, CDR2 FQNEAQ. The CDR3 sequence: CASSIPPRASNQPQHF. CDR3 coding DNA: TGTGCCAGCAGCATCCCTCCGCGGGCCAGCAATCAGCCCCAGCATTTT.

The rearrangement joins TRBV9 to TRBJ2-3, with TRBD2 matching 9 bases. J was trimmed by 5 bases and V by 0 bases; bases with no gene match: 13. Germline lookup yields CDR1 SGDLS and CDR2 YYNGEE. The CDR3 extends over 18 amino acids. CDR3: CASSVAFPGGGAGDTQYF. In DNA form, the CDR3 reads TGTGCCAGCAGCGTAGCGTTCCCTGGCGGGGGGGCCGGAGATACGCAGTATTTT.

The chain joins TRBV24-1 to TRBJ1-1; no clear D. This CDR3 is 11 amino acids long. Trimming removed 2 bases from V and 7 bases from J, with 4 bases in between. The germline gives CDR1 KGHDR, CDR2 SFDVKD. CDR3 nucleotides: TGTGCCACCAGTGATTACAGTGAAGCTTTCTTT. Encoded protein: CATSDYSEAFF.

V is TRBV29-1 and J is TRBJ2-1, with 8 bases lining up with TRBD2. Germline assignment: CDR1 SQVTM and CDR2 ANQGSEA. V shed 5 bases, J shed 7 bases, and the junction held 22 bases outside the gene matches. CDR3 length equals 18 residues. Written as DNA, the CDR3 is TGCAGCGTTTTAAGTAGGGGACTAGATATCTACCAAAGGAATGAGCAGTTCTTC. This encodes CSVLSRGLDIYQRNEQFF.

This chain connects TRBV19 to TRBJ2-3; 12 positions match TRBD2. The CDR3 has 17 residues. The germline gives CDR1 LNHDA, CDR2 SQIVND (reference sequence). Trimming at V came to 3 bases and at J to 2 bases, leaving 6 bases not matched to a gene. CDR3 DNA sequence: TGTGCCAGTAGTATCACTAGCGGGGGGCCAATCACAGATACGCAGTATTTT. Its translation: CASSITSGGPITDTQYF.

The chain couples TRBV7-9 to TRBJ2-3, with D perhaps TRBD2 (6 bases). Trimming left V 7 bases short and J 4 bases short, with 15 bases between. CDR3 length: 14 amino acids. From germline, CDR1 is SEHNR and CDR2 FQNEAQ (reference sequence). In DNA form, the CDR3 reads TGTGCCAGCACCTGGGGGGTGTCAGCAGATACGCAGTATTTT. Its protein product is CASTWGVSADTQYF.

The sample holds one count of this clone. The chain is built from TRBV27 and TRBJ2-5; D might be TRBD2 (5 bases). Trimming left V 1 base short and J 2 bases short, with 8 bases between. The germline V gene has CDR1 MNHEY and CDR2 SMNVEV (reference sequence). The CDR3 has 14 residues. This CDR3 is CASSLYGLQETQYF. The CDR3 region has the DNA TGTGCCAGCAGTTTATACGGACTGCAAGAGACCCAGTACTTC.

This clone was seen just once. The chain uses TRBV30 and TRBJ2-2; TRBD1 agrees at 7 bases. The V segment lost 0 bases and the J segment 3 bases; nucleotides outside the gene matches: 7. Germline V gene data show CDR1 as GTSNPN and CDR2 as SVGIG (reference sequence). CDR3 length: 16 residues. This CDR3 reads CAWSVRGTDYTGELFF. The CDR3 DNA reads TGTGCCTGGAGTGTACGTGGGACAGATTACACCGGGGAGCTGTTTTTT.

J is TRBJ1-1 and V is TRBV9; a weak D match, TRBD1 (6 bases). Germline V gene lookup returns CDR1 SGDLS and CDR2 YYNGEE. CDR3 size: 14 residues. V was shortened by 3 bases and J by 5 bases, with 14 bases between the two germline ends. CDR3 nucleotides: TGTGCCAGCAGCGGAACGGACAGCCAGACTGAAGCTTTCTTT. Encoded protein: CASSGTDSQTEAFF.